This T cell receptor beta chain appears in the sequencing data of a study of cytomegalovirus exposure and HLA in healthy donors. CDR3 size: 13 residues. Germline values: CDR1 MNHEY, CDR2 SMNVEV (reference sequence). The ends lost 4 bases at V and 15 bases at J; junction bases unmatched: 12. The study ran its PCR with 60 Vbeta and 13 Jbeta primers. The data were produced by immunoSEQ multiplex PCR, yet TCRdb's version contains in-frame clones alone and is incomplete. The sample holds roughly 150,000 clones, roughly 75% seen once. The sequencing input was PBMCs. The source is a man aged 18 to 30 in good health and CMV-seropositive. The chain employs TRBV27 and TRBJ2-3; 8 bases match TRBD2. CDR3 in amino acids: CASSSFWREAPYF. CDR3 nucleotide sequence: TGTGCCAGCAGTTCCTTTTGGCGGGAGGCCCCCTATTTT.